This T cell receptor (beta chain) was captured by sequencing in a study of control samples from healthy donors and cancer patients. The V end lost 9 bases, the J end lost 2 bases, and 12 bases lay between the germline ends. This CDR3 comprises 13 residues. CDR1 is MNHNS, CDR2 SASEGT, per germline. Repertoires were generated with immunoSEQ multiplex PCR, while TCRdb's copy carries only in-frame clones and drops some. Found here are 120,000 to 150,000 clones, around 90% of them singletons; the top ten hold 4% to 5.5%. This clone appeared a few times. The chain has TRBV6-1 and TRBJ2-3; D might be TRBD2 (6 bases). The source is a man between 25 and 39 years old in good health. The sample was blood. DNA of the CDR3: TGTGCCAGTGGCGGACTAACCACAGATACGCAGTATTTT. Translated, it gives CASGGLTTDTQYF.